Each of the 10 T cell receptor beta chains below was sequenced from the same sample in a study of blood T cell repertoires in COVID-19. Assay: immunoSEQ multiplex PCR; the TCRdb copy retains only in-frame clones and omits some. The table has 120,000 to 150,000 clones, over 80% seen once. Sequences were obtained from peripheral blood. These receptor sequences come from a woman aged 50 to 60 with acute or convalescent COVID-19.

The V and J genes are TRBV2 and TRBJ1-4; tentatively, D is TRBD1 (5 bases). CDR1 and CDR2 from the germline V gene are SNHLY and FYNNEI. This CDR3 has 14 residues. V was clipped by 4 bases and J by 8 bases, with 14 bases between them. CDR3 sequence: CASSGQGSWEKLFF. CDR3 in DNA: TGTGCCAGCAGTGGTCAGGGCTCGTGGGAAAAACTGTTTTTT.

This clone has ten or more counts. The rearrangement joins TRBV5-1 to TRBJ1-2; TRBD1 might be the D (5 bases). V lost 0 bases and J lost 4, with 10 bases in between. This CDR3 contains 14 residues. In germline, CDR1 is SGHRS, CDR2 YFSETQ. The CDR3 DNA sequence: TGCGCCAGCAGCTTGGACCAGGGAGGCTATGGCTACACCTTC. This translates into CASSLDQGGYGYTF.

This clone came up once. The chain couples TRBV27 to TRBJ1-4, with D possibly matching TRBD1 (6 bases). Germline CDR1 MNHEY, CDR2 SMNVEV (reference sequence). The V gene lost 3 bases and the J gene lost 2 bases, with 25 bases spanning the gap. The CDR3 loop spans 20 amino acids. Here the CDR3 reads CASSLKGLSITGLTNEKLFF. CDR3 in DNA: TGTGCCAGCAGTTTGAAAGGTCTGAGCATCACAGGGCTCACTAATGAAAAACTGTTTTTT. Drawing the rest from reference TRBV27 and TRBJ1-4, the complete variable domain is EAQVTQNPRYLITVTGKKLTVTCSQNMNHEYMSWYRQDPGLGLRQIYYSMNVEVTDKGDVPEGYKVSRKEKRNFPLILESPSPNQTSLYFCASSLKGLSITGLTNEKLFFGSGTQLSVL.

V is TRBV7-9 and J is TRBJ2-7; unclear D gene. This CDR3 comprises 14 residues. Germline V gene sequence: CDR1 SEHNR, CDR2 FQNEAQ (reference sequence). Trimming stripped 1 base from V and 2 bases from J, with 9 bases between. The CDR3 DNA is TGTGCCAGCAGCTTAGATGGCGGAACCTACGAGCAGTACTTC. This gives the protein CASSLDGGTYEQYF. The full variable domain, completed using reference TRBV7-9 and TRBJ2-7, is DTGVSQNPRHKITKRGQNVTFRCDPISEHNRLYWYRQTLGQGPEFLTYFQNEAQLEKSRLLSDRFSAERPKGSFSTLEIQRTEQGDSAMYLCASSLDGGTYEQYFGPGTRLTVT.

The CDR3 spells CASSLVQGGGEKLFF. CDR3 bases: TGCGCCAGCAGCTTGGTCCAGGGGGGAGGTGAAAAACTGTTTTTT. This chain connects TRBV5-1 to TRBJ1-4, with 7 bases matching TRBD1. Germline V gene sequence: CDR1 SGHRS, CDR2 YFSETQ. The J segment lost 7 bases and the V segment lost 0 bases, leaving 6 bases of the junction unmatched. The CDR3 sequence is 15 residues long.

Points on this clone: The identical CDR3 is also encoded by other nucleotide sequences in the sample. V is TRBV9 and J is TRBJ2-1; 9 bases are shared with TRBD2. Germline trimming cut 0 bases from V and 2 bases from J; bases unmatched to any gene: 0. The length of the CDR3 is 15 residues. Germline CDR1 reads SGDLS; CDR2 reads YYNGEE. CDR3 DNA sequence: TGTGCCAGCAGCGTAGGCGGGGGGGCCTACAATGAGCAGTTCTTC. Translating gives CASSVGGGAYNEQFF.

The chain joins TRBV6-5 to TRBJ1-6; unclear D gene. Germline CDR1 is MNHEY and CDR2 is SVGAGI. V lost 2 bases, J lost 5 bases, and 7 bases lay in between. The CDR3 has 14 amino acids. In DNA form, the CDR3 reads TGTGCCAGCAGTTACGGGCGGGATAATTCACCCCTCCACTTT. It specifies CASSYGRDNSPLHF.

The rearrangement joins TRBV30 to TRBJ2-7; 7 positions agree with TRBD1. Looked up from germline, CDR1 is GTSNPN and CDR2 is SVGIG (reference sequence). The CDR3 is 15 residues long. The junction had 8 bases not matched to a gene; V was cut back by 3 bases and J by 0 bases. The CDR3 region is CAWSDNRGFSYEQYF. The CDR3 bases are TGTGCCTGGAGCGACAACAGGGGTTTCTCCTACGAGCAGTACTTC.

The chain couples TRBV2 to TRBJ1-6, with 8 bases matching TRBD1. The CDR3 length is 15 residues. CDR1 is SNHLY, CDR2 FYNNEI, per germline. Trimming removed 0 bases from V and 5 bases from J; junction bases left unmatched: 0. The CDR3, as DNA: TGTGCCAGCAGTGAAGCGACAGGGGATAATTCACCCCTCCACTTT. Protein sequence: CASSEATGDNSPLHF. The entire variable domain, with the rest obtained from reference TRBV2 and TRBJ1-6, is as follows: EPEVTQTPSHQVTQMGQEVILRCVPISNHLYFYWYRQILGQKVEFLVSFYNNEISEKSEIFDDQFSVERPDGSNFTLKIRSTKLEDSAMYFCASSEATGDNSPLHFGNGTRLTVT.

CDR3 protein: CASSLVGTDTGELFF. The CDR3 bases are TGCGCCAGCAGCTTGGTTGGGACAGACACCGGGGAGCTGTTTTTT. This chain connects TRBV5-1 to TRBJ2-2; 7 bases are a match to TRBD1. J was trimmed by 3 bases and V by 0 bases; bases with no gene match: 2. The CDR3 covers 15 residues. Germline-derived CDR1 and CDR2 are SGHRS and YFSETQ.